This T cell receptor (beta chain) came from a study of cytomegalovirus exposure and HLA in healthy donors. Points from the study as a whole: CMV serostatus alone was available as immune exposure information.

In regard to this clone: Its matching antigen is unknown.

V was cut by 2 bases and J by 0 bases, with 20 bases left in between. This CDR3 is 20 amino acids long. PCR primers comprised 60 Vbeta and 13 Jbeta primers. Profiled with immunoSEQ multiplex PCR; TCRdb holds only in-frame clones, not every one. The ten top clones account for around 1.6%, within a sample of about 130,000 clones. The chain is built from TRBV6-7 and TRBJ2-6; a possible D gene is TRBD1 (7 bases). TRBV6-7 belongs to the ORF category, with a function that is uncertain. Material for sequencing was PBMCs. This sequence originates from a woman aged 35 to 49 in good health and CMV-seropositive. CDR3 bases: TGTGCCAGCAGTTACGACTCGAGGGGGGACAGAAGCTCTGGGGCCAACGTCCTGACTTTC. It specifies CASSYDSRGDRSSGANVLTF.